A single sample gave rise to the 19 T cell receptor beta chains below, sequenced in a study of cytomegalovirus exposure and HLA in healthy donors (dated by TCRdb to about 2017). The protocol used for the library was the immunoSEQ multiplex PCR assay. For the multiplex PCR, a mixture combining 60 forward primers for TCR Vbeta segments and 13 reverse primers for TCR Jbeta segments was used. In its TCRdb copy, this immuneACCESS table keeps in-frame sequences only and misses some clones. Where compared with another copy, unresolved V genes explain less than half of these, and the others have no known cause. Here the sample has approximately 220,000 clones; around 80% occur a single time. The ten largest account for roughly 0.6% of the sample. Sequenced material: PBMCs. All receptors derive from a man aged 18 to 29 in good health and CMV-seronegative.

This clone is a singleton in its sample. This chain joins TRBV7-3 and TRBJ1-2; no reliable D call. V lost 5 bases, J lost 0 bases, and 7 bases lay in between. CDR3 length: 13 residues. From germline, CDR1 is SGHTA and CDR2 FQGTGA. CDR3 amino acids: CASSPDSNYGYTF. CDR3 coding DNA: TGTGCCAGCAGCCCGGACTCTAACTATGGCTACACCTTC.

This chain connects TRBV30 to TRBJ2-5; a possible D gene is TRBD2 (6 bases). This CDR3 region has 14 residues. The V and J ends lost 2 bases and 4 bases respectively, with 14 bases between them. Per germline, CDR1 GTSNPN and CDR2 SVGIG (reference sequence). The CDR3 protein is CAWSRTTGGETQYF. CDR3 nucleotides: TGTGCCTGGAGTCGGACAACCGGGGGAGAGACCCAGTACTTC.

This clone has a single count. In DNA form, the CDR3 reads TGCGCCAGCAGTGAGGGCCGCCGTCCCACTGAAGCTTTCTTT. It is translated as CASSEGRRPTEAFF. The chain recombines TRBV10-2 with TRBJ1-1; no reliable D call. V lost 2 bases and J 4 bases, leaving 11 bases between the germline ends. Germline V CDR1 and CDR2: WSHSY, SAAADI. The CDR3 extends over 14 amino acids.

This chain links TRBV11-2 with TRBJ2-1; TRBD2 matches 14 bases. Germline V gives CDR1 SGHAT, CDR2 FQNNGV. The CDR3 totals 19 residues. Losses at the gene ends were 3 bases for V and 5 bases for J; bases not matched to a gene: 12. CDR3 region: CASSFGFRTSGRRDNEQFF. Here the CDR3 DNA reads TGTGCCAGCAGCTTTGGCTTCCGGACTAGCGGGAGGAGGGACAATGAGCAGTTCTTC.

The DNA for the CDR3 is TGTGCCAGCAGAGGACTAGCGGGAGAAGAGACCCAGTACTTC. This translates into CASRGLAGEETQYF. The chain recombines TRBV19 with TRBJ2-5, with TRBD2 identical over 13 bases. J was trimmed by 3 bases and V by 9 bases; bases with no gene match: 4. Germline CDR1 LNHDA, CDR2 SQIVND (reference sequence). CDR3 size: 14 residues.

V gene TRBV10-3 combines with J gene TRBJ2-7; D may be TRBD1 (5 bases). This CDR3 contains 15 residues. V shed 3 bases and J shed 7 bases, with 19 bases lying between them. Germline V gene lookup returns CDR1 ENHRY and CDR2 SYGVKD. The CDR3 loop reads CAISEWVSGSGEQYF. CDR3 nucleotide sequence: TGTGCCATCAGTGAATGGGTTTCAGGGTCTGGGGAGCAGTACTTC.

The CDR3 here is CASSSGLAGALEQYF. In DNA form, the CDR3 reads TGCGCCAGCAGCTCTGGACTAGCGGGAGCTCTCGAGCAGTACTTC. V and J are TRBV5-1 and TRBJ2-7, with 13 bases fitting TRBD2. The germline gives CDR1 SGHRS, CDR2 YFSETQ. The CDR3 contains 15 residues. V dropped 3 bases and J dropped 6; count of bases not matched to a gene: 6.

The V gene is TRBV4-1, the J gene TRBJ1-1, with a possible D match to TRBD1 (5 bases). This CDR3 has 13 residues. V lost 1 base and J 4 bases, leaving 7 bases between the germline ends. Germline CDR1 is MGHRA and CDR2 is YSYEKL. CDR3 sequence: CASSQGGRTEAFF. Written as DNA, the CDR3 is TGCGCCAGCAGCCAAGGGGGCCGCACTGAAGCTTTCTTT.

This chain links TRBV7-9 with TRBJ2-1; 7 bases are shared with TRBD1. The CDR3 is 15 residues long. Germline trimming cut 5 bases from V and 3 bases from J; bases unmatched to any gene: 7. Germline values: CDR1 SEHNR, CDR2 FQNEAQ (reference sequence). CDR3 loop: CASSQKTGYYNEQFF. The DNA of the CDR3 is TGTGCCAGCAGCCAAAAGACAGGGTACTACAATGAGCAGTTCTTC.

The J gene is TRBJ2-2, the V gene TRBV25-1; tentatively, D is TRBD2 (7 bases). CDR3 length equals 17 residues. Germline CDR1 MGHDK, CDR2 SYGVNS. V was trimmed by 1 base and J by 5 bases, leaving 17 bases between them. CDR3 sequence: CASSESGGSGATGELFF. The DNA for the CDR3 is TGTGCCAGCAGTGAATCGGGAGGATCAGGGGCAACCGGGGAGCTGTTTTTT.

This clone came up a few times. The chain recombines TRBV27 with TRBJ1-4; the D is unclear. V was trimmed by 8 bases and J by 10 bases, leaving 17 bases between them. CDR1 is MNHEY and CDR2 is SMNVEV in the germline V gene (reference sequence). CDR3 length: 13 residues. CDR3 sequence (DNA): TGTGCCAGCGGCCGCGGGCCAGCTGGAAAACTGTTTTTT. Its translation is CASGRGPAGKLFF.

The chain uses TRBV18 and TRBJ1-1, with TRBD1 identical over 9 bases. This CDR3 is built from 17 residues. From germline, CDR1 is KGHSH and CDR2 LQKENI. Unmatched junction bases numbered 10, after V lost 4 bases and J lost 1 base. CDR3 region: CASSLPGQGLWNTEAFF. The CDR3 DNA reads TGTGCCAGCTCACTTCCGGGACAGGGTCTCTGGAACACTGAAGCTTTCTTT.

This clone has a single count. CDR3 sequence reads: CASRATTAGGSYEQYF. CDR3 nucleotide sequence: TGTGCCAGCAGGGCCACCACCGCGGGAGGGTCCTACGAGCAGTACTTC. This chain uses TRBV28 with TRBJ2-7; TRBD2 aligns across 9 bases. Germline values: CDR1 MDHEN, CDR2 SYDVKM. This CDR3 is 16 amino acids long. The trim removed 6 bases at V and 1 base at J, leaving 10 bases unmatched.

This clone was found a few times. The chain joins TRBV15 to TRBJ2-7; TRBD2 is a possible D gene (5 bases). The CDR3 sequence is 16 residues long. Germline V gives CDR1 LNHNV, CDR2 YYDKDF (reference sequence). V gave up 3 bases and J gave up 1 base, with 16 bases separating them. CDR3 residues: CATSSQFAGISYEQYF. DNA of the CDR3: TGTGCCACCAGCAGCCAATTTGCCGGGATTTCCTACGAGCAGTACTTC.

The rearrangement joins TRBV7-9 to TRBJ1-4; D is perhaps TRBD1 (6 bases). V dropped 4 bases and J dropped 8 bases, with 14 bases sitting between them. The CDR3 covers 14 residues. CDR1 SEHNR and CDR2 FQNEAQ come from the germline V gene (reference sequence). The CDR3 reads CASSSLRDTEKLFF. The CDR3 DNA sequence: TGTGCCAGCAGCTCACTTCGGGACACCGAAAAACTGTTTTTT.

This CDR3 is CASSPGFGWDNEQFF. CDR3 DNA: TGTGCCAGCAGTCCAGGGTTCGGATGGGACAATGAGCAGTTCTTC. This chain connects TRBV6-6 to TRBJ2-1, with TRBD1 as a possible D gene (5 bases). Between the trimmed V and J ends, which lost 5 bases and 5 bases, there was a span of 16 bases. The CDR3 consists of 15 residues. Germline CDR1 is MNHNY and CDR2 is SVGAGI (reference sequence).

V and J are TRBV9 and TRBJ1-4; 7 nucleotides agree with TRBD1. Germline assignment: CDR1 SGDLS and CDR2 YYNGEE. V gave up 3 bases and J gave up 4 bases; unmatched junction bases: 6. The CDR3 extends over 15 amino acids. As DNA, the CDR3 is TGTGCCAGCAGCGCACCGACAGGGCGTAATGAAAAACTGTTTTTT. This encodes CASSAPTGRNEKLFF. The whole variable domain, remainder taken from reference TRBV9 and TRBJ1-4, is DSGVTQTPKHLITATGQRVTLRCSPRSGDLSVYWYQQSLDQGLQFLIQYYNGEERAKGNILERFSAQQFPDLHSELNLSSLELGDSALYFCASSAPTGRNEKLFFGSGTQLSVL.

The V gene is TRBV28, the J gene TRBJ2-5; D gene ambiguous. The CDR3 spans 13 residues. Trimming took 5 bases from V and 4 from J, leaving 11 bases between them. Germline loops: CDR1 MDHEN, CDR2 SYDVKM. CDR3 coding DNA: TGTGCCAGCAGTCTCGGGTCCTTAGAGACCCAGTACTTC. Protein sequence: CASSLGSLETQYF.

The chain recombines TRBV11-3 with TRBJ2-1, with TRBD2 matching 9 bases. Germline V gene data show CDR1 as SGHNT and CDR2 as YENEEA. Trimming at V came to 4 bases and at J to 6 bases, leaving 7 bases not matched to a gene. The CDR3 length is 15 residues. This CDR3 reads CASSSGTSNFNEQFF. In nucleotides, the CDR3 is TGTGCCAGCAGCTCCGGGACTAGCAACTTCAATGAGCAGTTCTTC. Together with reference TRBV11-3 and TRBJ2-1, the CDR3 gives the full variable domain: EAGVVQSPRYKIIEKKQPVAFWCNPISGHNTLYWYLQNLGQGPELLIRYENEEAVDDSQLPKDRFSAERLKGVDSTLKIQPAELGDSAVYLCASSSGTSNFNEQFFGPGTRLTVL.